These 26 T cell receptor beta chains share one sample of origin, sequenced in a study of tumor-infiltrating lymphocytes in primary liver carcinoma. The authors made TCR beta cDNA from around 500 ng total RNA with a constant-region primer. The TCR beta library was amplified through three nested multiplex PCR rounds in a modified ARM-PCR procedure. Researchers ran the first two PCR rounds for roughly 11 cycles each with TRBV1-TRBV30 forward primers and a C-beta reverse primer. In TCRdb, the multiplex PCR reads were re-called with MiXCR into one record per CDR3 protein. The sample lists under 200,000 distinct CDR3 sequences; 85% were seen once. Bulk tissue was left unsorted, and RNA and DNA were co-extracted from about 20-30 mg of it. Sequencing used tumor tissue from primary liver carcinoma. The receptor set was obtained from a man in his forties with primary liver carcinoma and hepatitis B virus infection.

Remarks on this clonotype: Since a much larger clone is just one base distant, this may be a read error. The chain uses TRBV30 and TRBJ2-1; possible D gene TRBD2, 5 bases. The CDR3 is 13 residues long. CDR1 is GTSNPN and CDR2 is SVGIG in the germline V gene (reference sequence). Trimming cost V 4 bases and J 9 bases, with 16 bases left between them. The DNA for the CDR3 is TGTGCCTGGAAGGACGGGAATGGTCCTGAGCAGTTCTTC. Its translation: CAWKDGNGPEQFF.

On this clonotype itself: At one boundary the junction diverges from the germline segment, which might be a read error. The CDR3 DNA follows: TGTGTCAGCATGCAACTAGCGGGAGTAAGCACAGATACGCAGTATTTT. Amino acids: CVSMQLAGVSTDTQYF. This rearrangement joins TRBV6-1 to TRBJ2-3, with 11 bases aligning to TRBD2. In germline, CDR1 is MNHNS, CDR2 SASEGT. The CDR3 totals 16 residues.

This clonotype appeared once. Its ends do not fully match the called genes, so a read error is possible. The chain joins TRBV6-1 to TRBJ2-4; D tentatively fits TRBD1 or TRBD2 (5 bases each). Germline V lookup: CDR1 MNHNS, CDR2 SASEGT. The CDR3 runs to 18 residues. The DNA of the CDR3 is TGTGCCAGCAGTGGGGAGACAGTCTTTCAGAGGGCCAAAAATATTCAGTACTTC. Its translation is CASSGETVFQRAKNIQYF.

This clonotype appeared a single time. The CDR3 carries no conserved terminal phenylalanine or tryptophan, so it likely arises from a read error. The CDR3 DNA reads TGTGCCAACACTGGGCGTTATCCCTACGAGCAGTACTTA. It specifies CANTGRYPYEQYL. The rearrangement uses TRBV6-2 or TRBV6-3 and TRBJ2-7; D gene ambiguous. The CDR3 totals 13 residues. Per the germline V gene, CDR1 is MNHEY and CDR2 is SVGEGT. V was pared by 10 bases and J by 2 bases, with 15 bases between.

On this clonotype: One end of the junction fails to match germline, which may point to a read error. J is TRBJ2-2 and V is TRBV5-4; D unresolved. The CDR3 runs to 14 residues. The germline CDR1 and CDR2 sequences are SGHNT and YYREEE (reference sequence). The CDR3 sequence: CVSSFDECTGELFF. The CDR3 DNA sequence: TGTGTCAGCAGCTTTGATGAGTGCACCGGGGAGCTGTTTTTT.

This clonotype was seen only a few times. A much larger clone lies a single base off, so this may be a read error. This rearrangement joins TRBV30 to TRBJ2-3; 11 nucleotides align to TRBD2. The CDR3 covers 14 residues. CDR1 is GTSNPN and CDR2 is SVGIG in the germline V gene (reference sequence). Germline trimming cut 5 bases from V and 2 bases from J; bases unmatched to any gene: 3. The DNA of the CDR3 is TGTGCCTGGCGGACTAGCGGGCTCACAGATACGCAGTATTTT. Amino acids: CAWRTSGLTDTQYF.

Details on this clonotype: One end of the junction varies from germline; a read error may be responsible. The CDR3 is CDSSLALGGLQFF. DNA of the CDR3: TGTGACAGCAGCTTAGCGCTCGGAGGGCTCCAGTTCTTC. The V and J genes are TRBV11-1 and TRBJ2-1, with D possibly matching TRBD2 (6 bases). The germline V gene encodes CDR1 SGHAT and CDR2 FQDESV (reference sequence). The CDR3 has 13 amino acids.

Worth noting for this clonotype: A read error is likely, as this CDR3 ends without the conserved phenylalanine or tryptophan. V and J are TRBV12-3 or TRBV12-4 and TRBJ1-2, with D maybe TRBD1 (5 bases). This CDR3 spans 12 amino acids. V dropped 7 bases and J dropped 8 bases, with 14 bases sitting between them. CDR3 sequence: CASNPQGGGYTL. The CDR3 DNA reads TGTGCCAGCAACCCTCAGGGTGGGGGCTACACCTTA.

As for this clonotype: Without the conserved terminal phenylalanine or tryptophan, this CDR3 likely stems from a read error. This chain uses TRBV12-3 or TRBV12-4 with TRBJ2-7; D gene unclear. The CDR3 covers 15 residues. V lost 2 bases and J lost 0, with 11 bases in between. The CDR3 sequence is CASSLRHASSYEQYL. DNA of the CDR3: TGTGCCAGCAGTTTACGGCATGCCAGCTCCTACGAGCAGTACCTC.

Notes on this clonotype: A clone one base away is much larger, so this may be a read error. V gene TRBV5-1 combines with J gene TRBJ2-2; 7 nucleotides align to TRBD1. The CDR3 covers 15 residues. Germline values: CDR1 SGHRS, CDR2 YFSETQ. The CDR3 sequence: CASSGTGANTGELYF. The DNA for the CDR3 is TGCGCCAGCAGCGGAACAGGGGCGAACACCGGGGAGCTGTATTTT.

Comment on this clonotype: The final CDR3 position lacks the conserved phenylalanine or tryptophan, pointing to a likely read error. The V gene is TRBV24-1, the J gene TRBJ2-5; D might be TRBD2 (5 bases). This CDR3 has 13 amino acids. From germline, CDR1 is KGHDR and CDR2 SFDVKD. Between the trimmed V and J ends, which lost 8 bases and 7 bases, there was a span of 16 bases. The CDR3 nucleotides are TGTGCCACCAATGACACCGTCCGGGGGACCCAGTACTTA. Amino acids: CATNDTVRGTQYL.

Remarks on this clonotype: The junction and the germline gene differ at one end; a read error may be behind it. The rearrangement links TRBV7-2 to TRBJ1-3; D gene uncertain. Germline V gene data show CDR1 as SGHTA and CDR2 as FQGNSA. The length of the CDR3 is 14 residues. The CDR3 DNA reads TGTGTCAGCAGCTTAGCGAAGAGTGGAAACACCATATATTTT. Encoded protein: CVSSLAKSGNTIYF.

A note on this clonotype: One end of the junction does not line up with germline, which may come from a read error. This chain joins TRBV4-1 and TRBJ2-3; D call uncertain. The CDR3 extends over 15 amino acids. The germline V gene encodes CDR1 MGHRA and CDR2 YSYEKL. The CDR3 region has the DNA TGCGTCAGCAGCCAAGATCCGAGTGGAAGAGATACGCATTATTTT. Translation: CVSSQDPSGRDTHYF.

The chain carries TRBV5-1 and TRBJ1-5, with 8 bases fitting TRBD1. Germline V lookup: CDR1 SGHRS, CDR2 YFSETQ. Trimming took 5 bases from V and 5 from J; bases not matched to a gene: 12. CDR3 length: 16 amino acids. The CDR3 coding sequence is TGCGCCAGCAGTTGGGGGGAACAGGGGGTAGATCAGCCCCAGCATTTT. This sequence encodes CASSWGEQGVDQPQHF.

About this clonotype itself: As the CDR3 is not closed by the conserved phenylalanine or tryptophan, this likely results from a read error. The CDR3 DNA reads as TGTGCCAGCAGCTTGATTACGGGGGAGTCTTATAATGAGCAGTTCCTC. Its translation: CASSLITGESYNEQFL. The gene calls are TRBV5-4 and TRBJ2-1, with a possible D match to TRBD2 (6 bases). The V gene lost 1 base and the J gene lost 7 bases, with 18 bases spanning the gap. The CDR3 is made up of 16 amino acids. Germline V lookup: CDR1 SGHNT, CDR2 YYREEE (reference sequence).

Points on this clonotype: The junction differs from germline at one of its ends, possibly a read error. The chain is built from TRBV6-6 and TRBJ1-1; weak D call: TRBD1 (6 bases). The CDR3 extends over 14 amino acids. The germline V gene encodes CDR1 MNHNY and CDR2 SVGAGI (reference sequence). The CDR3 coding sequence is TGTGCCAGCAGTGGGGCAGGGGTGAGGACTGAGGCTTTCTTT. Amino acid sequence: CASSGAGVRTEAFF.

With regard to this clonotype: The CDR3 ends on some other residue instead of the conserved phenylalanine or tryptophan, so this is likely a read error. Because the CDR3's place on the DNA is in doubt, the DNA is left out and the CDR3 is given as listed by TCRdb. The CDR3 sequence: CSVRTGWGMNTETFS. The chain combines TRBV29-1 with TRBJ1-1; TRBD1, the table's D call, was not compared with the DNA. The CDR3 totals 15 residues, both ends included. CDR1 SQVTM and CDR2 ANQGSEA come from the germline V gene.

The chain links TRBV4-1 to TRBJ2-5, with D unclear. The CDR3 consists of 15 residues. The V gene lost 4 bases and the J gene lost 5 bases, with 17 bases spanning the gap. The germline CDR1 and CDR2 sequences are MGHRA and YSYEKL. The CDR3 sequence is CASSRGRVGWETQYF. The DNA for the CDR3 is TGCGCCAGCAGCCGAGGTAGAGTGGGTTGGGAGACCCAGTACTTC.

V gene TRBV7-9 combines with J gene TRBJ2-1; TRBD2 agrees at 11 bases. This CDR3 has 18 residues. Germline CDR1 and CDR2: SEHNR and FQNEAQ (reference sequence). V was pared by 5 bases and J by 0 bases, with 9 bases of the junction left unmatched. CDR3 nucleotide sequence: TGTGCCAGCAGCCCCGCGACTAGCGGGGAAAGCTCCTACAATGAGCAGTTCTTC. This gives the protein CASSPATSGESSYNEQFF.

With regard to this clonotype: Given the absence of the conserved phenylalanine or tryptophan at the CDR3 end, a read error is likely. The chain uses TRBV5-1 and TRBJ2-7; D unclear. This CDR3 is built from 14 residues. Germline CDR1 SGHRS, CDR2 YFSETQ. The CDR3 here is CTSSLDPSSYEQYL. DNA for the CDR3: TGCACCAGCAGCTTGGATCCAAGCTCCTACGAGCAGTACTTA.

Concerning this clonotype itself: Relative to the germline gene, one junction end is altered; a read error may explain this. The chain links TRBV4-3 to TRBJ2-7; 10 bases map to TRBD1. This CDR3 region has 16 residues. Germline values: CDR1 LGHNA, CDR2 YSLEER. The CDR3 loop reads CASSNSGTGESYEQYF. Written as DNA, the CDR3 is TGCGCCAGCAGCAATTCCGGGACAGGGGAGTCCTACGAGCAGTACTTT.

Concerning this clonotype itself: Its ends do not fully match the called genes, so a read error is possible. The V call is TRBV4-3, the J call TRBJ2-3; 8 nucleotides align to TRBD1. CDR3 size: 16 residues. Germline-derived CDR1 and CDR2 are LGHNA and YSLEER. The CDR3 here is CTSSRDGDRSTDRQYF. The CDR3 nucleotides are TGCACCAGCAGCCGTGACGGGGACAGGAGCACAGATAGGCAGTATTTT.

In regard to this clonotype: The junction shows a germline mismatch at one end, possibly a read error. V gene TRBV29-1 combines with J gene TRBJ2-7; a possible D gene is TRBD2 (5 bases). The CDR3 has 13 residues. Looked up from germline, CDR1 is SQVTM and CDR2 is ANQGSEA. CDR3 in amino acids: CSLEDGERYEQHF. The CDR3 DNA is TGCAGCCTTGAGGACGGGGAAAGGTACGAGCAGCACTTC.

As to this clonotype: One end of the junction does not line up with germline, which may come from a read error. The V gene is TRBV14, the J gene TRBJ2-5; D unresolved. This CDR3 region has 16 residues. Germline values: CDR1 SGHDN, CDR2 FVKESK. CDR3 sequence (DNA): TGTGCCAGCGGCCAACAAAGGACCCCTCATCAAGAGACCCAGTACTTC. Its translation is CASGQQRTPHQETQYF.

This clonotype showed up just once. The junction and the germline gene differ at one end; a read error may be behind it. The chain combines TRBV11-1 with TRBJ1-2; D uncertain. This CDR3 contains 14 residues. The V gene's germline CDR1 is SGHAT and CDR2 FQDESV (reference sequence). CDR3 in amino acids: CASSFKGFDYGYIF. In nucleotides, the CDR3 is TGTGCCAGTAGCTTCAAGGGATTTGACTATGGCTACATCTTC.

Notes on this clonotype: Its ends do not fully match the called genes, so a read error is possible. V is TRBV5-4 and J is TRBJ2-1; D uncertain. CDR1 and CDR2 (germline): SGHNT, YYREEE (reference sequence). The CDR3 length is 15 residues. CDR3 region: CVSSLILGAYNEQFF. In DNA, the CDR3 is TGTGTCAGCAGCTTGATTCTCGGAGCCTACAATGAGCAGTTCTTC.